This T cell receptor beta chain was sequenced during a study of PD-1 blockade in mismatch repair-deficient tumors. The overall study: Enrolled 2013-2016, patients had progressing, pretreated mismatch repair-deficient cancers of 11 to 13 types. The study, taken as a whole, reports: Tumor-resident clones, often absent from pretreatment blood, expanded after pembrolizumab and then contracted.

CDR1 is LNHDA, CDR2 SQIVND, per germline (reference sequence). Trimming took 6 bases from V and 1 from J, leaving 11 bases between them. This CDR3 has 14 residues. Sequenced by immunoSEQ multiplex PCR; TCRdb stores in-frame clones only, minus some. The data hold 77,000 or so clones, with approximately 80% observed a single time. As for this clone: As yet, its antigen is unknown.

The source is an adult with mismatch repair-deficient cancer. The source was peripheral blood, collected 44 weeks after starting pembrolizumab. V is TRBV19 and J is TRBJ2-3; D remains unclear. CDR3 in amino acids: CASRGSWGTDTQYF. Written as DNA, the CDR3 is TGTGCCAGTAGAGGGTCGTGGGGCACAGATACGCAGTATTTT.